This T cell receptor beta chain was retrieved from a study of tumour-infiltrating T cells in Burkitt lymphoma. The wider study: Overall and progression-free survival were predicted by productive clonality.

Clones were read by immunoSEQ multiplex PCR, and TCRdb kept only the in-frame ones, dropping some. The repertoire has about 16,000 clones, almost 80% of them found once; the top ten carry 2.1%. The origin of this receptor is a human donor with diffuse large B-cell lymphoma. Material for sequencing was tumor tissue.

The CDR3 protein is CASSFQGQNTYEQYF. For the CDR3, the DNA is TGTGCCAGCAGCTTTCAAGGACAGAACACCTACGAGCAGTACTTC. The chain combines TRBV5-6 with TRBJ2-7; D is perhaps TRBD1 (6 bases). This CDR3 spans 15 amino acids. Trimming removed 2 bases from V and 2 bases from J, with 14 bases in between. The germline V gene has CDR1 SGHDT and CDR2 YYEEEE.